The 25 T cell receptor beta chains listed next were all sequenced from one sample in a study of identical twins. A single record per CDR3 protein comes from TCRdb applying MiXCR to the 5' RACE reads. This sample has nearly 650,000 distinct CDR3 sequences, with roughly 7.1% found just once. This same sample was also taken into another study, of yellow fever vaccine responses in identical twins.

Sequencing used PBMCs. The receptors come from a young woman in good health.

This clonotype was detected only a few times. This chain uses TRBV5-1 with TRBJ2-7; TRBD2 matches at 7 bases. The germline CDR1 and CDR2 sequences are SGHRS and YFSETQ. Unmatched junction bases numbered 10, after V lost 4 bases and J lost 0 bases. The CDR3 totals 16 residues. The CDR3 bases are TGCGCCAGCAGCCCAATGGGGTCTAGCGGCTCCTACGAGCAGTACTTC. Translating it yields CASSPMGSSGSYEQYF.

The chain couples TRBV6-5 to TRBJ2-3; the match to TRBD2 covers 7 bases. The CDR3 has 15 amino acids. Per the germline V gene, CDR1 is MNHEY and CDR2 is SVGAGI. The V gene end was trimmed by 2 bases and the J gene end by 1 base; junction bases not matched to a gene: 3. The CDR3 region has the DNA TGTGCCAGCAGTTACCGGAGCGGGGGCACAGATACGCAGTATTTT. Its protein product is CASSYRSGGTDTQYF.

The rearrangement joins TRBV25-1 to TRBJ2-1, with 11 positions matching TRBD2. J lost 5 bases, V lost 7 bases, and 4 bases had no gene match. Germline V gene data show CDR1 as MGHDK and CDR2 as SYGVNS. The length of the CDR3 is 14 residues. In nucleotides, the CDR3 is TGTGCCAGCAATAGCGGGAGGGCCGACAATGAGCAGTTCTTC. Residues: CASNSGRADNEQFF.

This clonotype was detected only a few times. CDR3 amino acids: CASSLSFLTRPEAFF. In nucleotides, the CDR3 is TGTGCCAGCAGTTTAAGTTTCCTGACCAGGCCTGAAGCTTTCTTT. The V call is TRBV12-3 or TRBV12-4, the J call TRBJ1-1; D unclear. The CDR3 is 15 amino acids. Trimming left V 2 bases short and J 6 bases short, with 16 bases between.

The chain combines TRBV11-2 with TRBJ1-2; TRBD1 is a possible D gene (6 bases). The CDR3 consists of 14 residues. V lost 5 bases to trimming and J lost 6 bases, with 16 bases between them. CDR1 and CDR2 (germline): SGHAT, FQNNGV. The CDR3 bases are TGTGCCAGCAGCCGCCCGGGACAAGGAGATGGCTACACCTTC. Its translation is CASSRPGQGDGYTF.

DNA for the CDR3: TGTGCCAGCAGTTCGCGGGGCGCGGGGACCGGGGAGCTGTTTTTT. It is translated as CASSSRGAGTGELFF. The chain recombines TRBV28 with TRBJ2-2, with D tentatively TRBD2 (6 bases). V lost 4 bases and J 5 bases, leaving 14 bases between the germline ends. CDR3 size: 15 residues. The germline CDR1 and CDR2 sequences are MDHEN and SYDVKM.

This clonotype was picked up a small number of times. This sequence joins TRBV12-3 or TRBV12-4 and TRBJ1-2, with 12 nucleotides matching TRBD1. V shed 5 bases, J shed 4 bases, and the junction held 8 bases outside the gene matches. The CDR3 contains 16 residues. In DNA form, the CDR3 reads TGTGCCAGCAGTCCCCAGGGACAGGGGGCTTTCTATGGCTACACCTTC. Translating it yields CASSPQGQGAFYGYTF.

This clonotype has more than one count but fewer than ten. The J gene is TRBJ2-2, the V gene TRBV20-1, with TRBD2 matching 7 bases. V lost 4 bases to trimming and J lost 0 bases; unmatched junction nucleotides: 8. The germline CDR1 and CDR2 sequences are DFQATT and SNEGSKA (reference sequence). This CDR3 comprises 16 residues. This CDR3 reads CSATPGGLSNTGELFF. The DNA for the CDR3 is TGCAGTGCTACCCCGGGGGGACTGTCGAACACCGGGGAGCTGTTTTTT.

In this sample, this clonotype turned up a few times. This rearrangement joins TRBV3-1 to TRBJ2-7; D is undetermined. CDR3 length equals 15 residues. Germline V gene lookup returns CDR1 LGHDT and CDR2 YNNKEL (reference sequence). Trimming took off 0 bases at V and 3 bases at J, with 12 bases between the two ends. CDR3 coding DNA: TGTGCCAGCAGCCAAGACCAGACTTTCGACTACGAGCAGTACTTC. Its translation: CASSQDQTFDYEQYF.

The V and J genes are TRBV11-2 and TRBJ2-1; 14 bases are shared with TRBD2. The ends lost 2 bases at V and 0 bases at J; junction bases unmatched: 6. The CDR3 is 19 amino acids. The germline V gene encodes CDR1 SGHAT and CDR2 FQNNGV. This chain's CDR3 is CASSLRGLAGVSSYNEQFF. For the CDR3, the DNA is TGTGCCAGCAGCTTAAGGGGACTAGCGGGAGTGAGCTCCTACAATGAGCAGTTCTTC.

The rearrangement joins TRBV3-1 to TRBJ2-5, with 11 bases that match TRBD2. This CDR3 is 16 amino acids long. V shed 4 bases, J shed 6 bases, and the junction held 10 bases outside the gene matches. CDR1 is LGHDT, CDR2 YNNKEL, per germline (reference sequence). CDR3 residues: CASSRRTSGLLKTQYF. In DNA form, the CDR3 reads TGTGCCAGCAGCCGTAGGACTAGCGGGTTGTTGAAGACCCAGTACTTC.

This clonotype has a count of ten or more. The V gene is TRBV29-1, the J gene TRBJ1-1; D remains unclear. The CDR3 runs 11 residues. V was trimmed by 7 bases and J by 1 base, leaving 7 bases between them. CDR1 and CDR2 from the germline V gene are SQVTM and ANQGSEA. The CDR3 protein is CSAGKNTEAFF. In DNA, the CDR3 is TGCAGCGCCGGAAAGAACACTGAAGCTTTCTTT.

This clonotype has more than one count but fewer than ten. This chain's CDR3 is CASSRLAGGPGNEQFF. CDR3 coding DNA: TGTGCCAGCAGCCGACTAGCGGGAGGGCCGGGGAATGAGCAGTTCTTC. The chain couples TRBV9 to TRBJ2-1, with TRBD2 matching 14 bases. Trimming at V came to 4 bases and at J to 7 bases, leaving 7 bases not matched to a gene. This CDR3 region has 16 residues. CDR1 SGDLS and CDR2 YYNGEE come from the germline V gene.

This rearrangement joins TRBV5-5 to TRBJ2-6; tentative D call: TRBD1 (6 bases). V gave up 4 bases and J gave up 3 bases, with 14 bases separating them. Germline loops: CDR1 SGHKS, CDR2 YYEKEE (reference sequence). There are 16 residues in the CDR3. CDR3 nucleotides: TGTGCCAGCAGCCTTAACAGGGTGGGTGGGGCCAACGTCCTGACTTTC. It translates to CASSLNRVGGANVLTF.

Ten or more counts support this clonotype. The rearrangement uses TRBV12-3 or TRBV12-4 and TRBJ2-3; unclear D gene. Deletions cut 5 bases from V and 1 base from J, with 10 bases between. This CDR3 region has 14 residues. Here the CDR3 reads CASSPGMGTDTQYF. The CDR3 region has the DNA TGTGCCAGCAGTCCTGGGATGGGCACAGATACGCAGTATTTT.

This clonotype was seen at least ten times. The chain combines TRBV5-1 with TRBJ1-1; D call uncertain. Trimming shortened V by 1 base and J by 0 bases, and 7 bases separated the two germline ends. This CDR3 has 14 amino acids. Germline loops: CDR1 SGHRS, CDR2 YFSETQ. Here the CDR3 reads CASSLKALNTEAFF. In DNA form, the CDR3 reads TGCGCCAGCAGCTTGAAGGCATTGAACACTGAAGCTTTCTTT. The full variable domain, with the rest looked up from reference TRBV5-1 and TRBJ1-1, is KAGVTQTPRYLIKTRGQQVTLSCSPISGHRSVSWYQQTPGQGLQFLFEYFSETQRNKGNFPGRFSGRQFSNSRSEMNVSTLELGDSALYLCASSLKALNTEAFFGQGTRLTVV.

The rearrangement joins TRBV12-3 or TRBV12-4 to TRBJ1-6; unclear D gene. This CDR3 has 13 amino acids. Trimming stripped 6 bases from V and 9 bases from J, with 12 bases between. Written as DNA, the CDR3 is TGTGCCAGCAGCCCCTCCATTGGTTCACCCCTCCACTTT. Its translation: CASSPSIGSPLHF.

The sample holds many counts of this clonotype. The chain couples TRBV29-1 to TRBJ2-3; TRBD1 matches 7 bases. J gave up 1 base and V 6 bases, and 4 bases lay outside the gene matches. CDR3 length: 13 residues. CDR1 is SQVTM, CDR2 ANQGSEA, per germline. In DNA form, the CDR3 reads TGCAGCGTCGACGGGACAGGCACAGATACGCAGTATTTT. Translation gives CSVDGTGTDTQYF.

CDR3 region: CAISPGTLSQPQHF. DNA for the CDR3: TGTGCCATCAGCCCCGGGACACTATCCCAGCCCCAGCATTTT. The chain is built from TRBV8-2 and TRBJ1-5; the table's D call of TRBD1 was not tested on the DNA. TRBV8-2 is an annotated pseudogene. The CDR3 runs 14 residues.

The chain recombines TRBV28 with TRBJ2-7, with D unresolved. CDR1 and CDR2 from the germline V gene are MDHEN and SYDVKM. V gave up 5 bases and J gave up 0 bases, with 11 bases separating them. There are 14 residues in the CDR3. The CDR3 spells CASSGPPYSYEQYV. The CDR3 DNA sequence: TGTGCCAGCAGTGGGCCCCCCTACTCCTACGAGCAGTACGTC.

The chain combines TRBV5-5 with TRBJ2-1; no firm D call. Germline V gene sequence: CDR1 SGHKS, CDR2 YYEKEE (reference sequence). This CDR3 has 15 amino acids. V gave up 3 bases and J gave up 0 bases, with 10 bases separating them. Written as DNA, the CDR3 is TGTGCCAGCAGCTCTATCTTAAACTCCTACAATGAGCAGTTCTTC. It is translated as CASSSILNSYNEQFF.

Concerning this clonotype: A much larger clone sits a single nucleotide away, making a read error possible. The CDR3 sequence: CSARVGAGERWETQYF. In DNA form, the CDR3 reads TGCAGTGCTAGAGTAGGAGCGGGGGAGCGTTGGGAGACCCAGTACTTC. The rearrangement joins TRBV20-1 to TRBJ2-5; 8 positions match TRBD2. The CDR3 length is 16 residues. From germline, CDR1 is DFQATT and CDR2 SNEGSKA (reference sequence). Trimming took 1 base from V and 5 from J; bases not matched to a gene: 12.

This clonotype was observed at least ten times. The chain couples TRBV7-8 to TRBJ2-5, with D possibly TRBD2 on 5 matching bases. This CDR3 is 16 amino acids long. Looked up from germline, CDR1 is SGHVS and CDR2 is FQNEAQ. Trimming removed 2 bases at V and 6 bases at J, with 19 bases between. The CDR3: CASSLNEVPSGQTQYF. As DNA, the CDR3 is TGTGCCAGCAGCTTAAATGAGGTGCCCAGCGGCCAGACCCAGTACTTC.

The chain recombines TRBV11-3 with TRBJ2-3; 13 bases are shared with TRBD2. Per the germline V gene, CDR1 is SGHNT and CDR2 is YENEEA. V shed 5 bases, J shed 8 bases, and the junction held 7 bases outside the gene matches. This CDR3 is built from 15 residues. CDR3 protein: CASSPPGLAGATQYF. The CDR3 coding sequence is TGTGCCAGCAGCCCCCCAGGACTAGCGGGAGCTACGCAGTATTTT.

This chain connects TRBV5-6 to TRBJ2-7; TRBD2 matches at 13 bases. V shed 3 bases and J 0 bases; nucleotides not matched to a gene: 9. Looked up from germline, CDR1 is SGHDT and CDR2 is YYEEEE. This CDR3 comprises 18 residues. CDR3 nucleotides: TGTGCCAGCAGCTCACGAGGGACTAGCGGGATCTTCTCCTACGAGCAGTACTTC. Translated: CASSSRGTSGIFSYEQYF.